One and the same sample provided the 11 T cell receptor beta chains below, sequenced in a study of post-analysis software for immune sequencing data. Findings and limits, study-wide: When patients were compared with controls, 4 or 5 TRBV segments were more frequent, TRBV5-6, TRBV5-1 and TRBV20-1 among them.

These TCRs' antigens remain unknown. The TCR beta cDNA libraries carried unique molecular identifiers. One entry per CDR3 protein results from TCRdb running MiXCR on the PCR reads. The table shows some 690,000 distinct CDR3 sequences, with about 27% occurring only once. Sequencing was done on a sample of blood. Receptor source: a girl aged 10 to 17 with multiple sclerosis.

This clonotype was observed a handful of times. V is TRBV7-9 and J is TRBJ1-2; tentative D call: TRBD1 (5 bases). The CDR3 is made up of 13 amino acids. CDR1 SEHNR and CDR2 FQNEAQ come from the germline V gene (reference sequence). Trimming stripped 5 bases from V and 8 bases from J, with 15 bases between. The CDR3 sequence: CASSPSEGLGYTF. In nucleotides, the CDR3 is TGTGCCAGCAGCCCGAGTGAGGGGCTGGGCTACACCTTC.

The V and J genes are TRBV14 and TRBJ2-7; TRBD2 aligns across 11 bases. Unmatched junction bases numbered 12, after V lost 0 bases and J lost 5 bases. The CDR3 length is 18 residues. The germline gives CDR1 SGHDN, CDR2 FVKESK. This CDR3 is CASSQEFSLAGGRHEQYF. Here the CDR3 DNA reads TGTGCCAGCAGCCAAGAGTTCTCCCTAGCGGGAGGTCGCCACGAGCAGTACTTC.

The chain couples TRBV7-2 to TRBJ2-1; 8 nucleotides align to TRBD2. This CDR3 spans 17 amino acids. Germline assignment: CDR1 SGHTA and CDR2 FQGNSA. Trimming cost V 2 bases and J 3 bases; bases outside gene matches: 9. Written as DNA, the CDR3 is TGTGCCAGCAGCTTAACAGGGACTAGATGGGGCTACAATGAGCAGTTCTTC. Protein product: CASSLTGTRWGYNEQFF.

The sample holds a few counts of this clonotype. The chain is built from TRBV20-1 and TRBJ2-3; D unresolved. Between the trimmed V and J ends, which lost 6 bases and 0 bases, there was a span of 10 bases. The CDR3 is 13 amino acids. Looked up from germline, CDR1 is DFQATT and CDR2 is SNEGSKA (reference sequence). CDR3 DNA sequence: TGCAGTGCCCAAACCAAGAGCACAGATACGCAGTATTTT. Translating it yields CSAQTKSTDTQYF.

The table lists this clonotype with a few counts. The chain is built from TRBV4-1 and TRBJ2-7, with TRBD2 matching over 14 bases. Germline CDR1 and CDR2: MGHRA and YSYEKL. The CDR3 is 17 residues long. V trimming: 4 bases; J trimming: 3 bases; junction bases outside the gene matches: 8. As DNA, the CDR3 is TGCGCCAGCAGCCCTACGCCCGGGACTAGCGGGGGCTACGAGCAGTACTTC. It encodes CASSPTPGTSGGYEQYF.

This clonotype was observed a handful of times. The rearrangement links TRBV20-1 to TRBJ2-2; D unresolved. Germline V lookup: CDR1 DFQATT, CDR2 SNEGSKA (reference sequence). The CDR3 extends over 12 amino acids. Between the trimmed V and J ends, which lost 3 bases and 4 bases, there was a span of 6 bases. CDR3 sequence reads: CSARDPTGELFF. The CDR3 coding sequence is TGCAGTGCTAGGGACCCCACCGGGGAGCTGTTTTTT.

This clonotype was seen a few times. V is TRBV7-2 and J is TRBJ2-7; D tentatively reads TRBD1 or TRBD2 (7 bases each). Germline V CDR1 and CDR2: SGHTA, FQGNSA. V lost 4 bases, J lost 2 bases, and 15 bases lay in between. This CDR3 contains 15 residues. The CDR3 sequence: CASSWGGTVTYEQYF. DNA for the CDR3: TGTGCCAGCAGCTGGGGAGGGACAGTAACCTACGAGCAGTACTTC.

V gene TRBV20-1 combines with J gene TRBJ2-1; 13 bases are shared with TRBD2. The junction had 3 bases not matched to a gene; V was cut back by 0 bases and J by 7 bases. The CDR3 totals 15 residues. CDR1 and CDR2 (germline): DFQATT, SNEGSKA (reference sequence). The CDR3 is CSARDRTSGGNEQFF. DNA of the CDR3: TGCAGTGCTAGAGATAGGACTAGCGGGGGTAATGAGCAGTTCTTC.

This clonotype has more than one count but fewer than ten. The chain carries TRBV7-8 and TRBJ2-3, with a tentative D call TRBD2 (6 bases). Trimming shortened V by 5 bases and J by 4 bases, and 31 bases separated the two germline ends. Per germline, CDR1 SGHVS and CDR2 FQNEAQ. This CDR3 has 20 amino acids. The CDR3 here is CASSARQRGLSSSGADTQYF. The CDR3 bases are TGTGCCAGCAGCGCCCGACAAAGGGGACTCAGTTCTAGTGGCGCAGATACGCAGTATTTT.

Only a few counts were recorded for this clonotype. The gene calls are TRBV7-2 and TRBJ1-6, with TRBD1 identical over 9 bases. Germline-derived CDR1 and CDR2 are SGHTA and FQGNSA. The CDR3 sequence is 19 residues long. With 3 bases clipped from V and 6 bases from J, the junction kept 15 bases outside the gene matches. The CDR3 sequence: CASSFMVFGTGYTNSPLHF. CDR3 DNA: TGTGCCAGCAGCTTCATGGTGTTCGGGACAGGGTATACTAATTCACCCCTCCACTTT. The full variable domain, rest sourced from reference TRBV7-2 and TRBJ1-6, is GAGVSQSPSNKVTEKGKDVELRCDPISGHTALYWYRQSLGQGLEFLIYFQGNSAPDKSGLPSDRFSAERTGGSVSTLTIQRTQQEDSAVYLCASSFMVFGTGYTNSPLHFGNGTRLTVT.

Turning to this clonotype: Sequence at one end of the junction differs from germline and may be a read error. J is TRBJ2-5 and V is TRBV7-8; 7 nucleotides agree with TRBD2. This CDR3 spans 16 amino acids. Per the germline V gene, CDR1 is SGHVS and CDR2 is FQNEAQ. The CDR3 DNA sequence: TGTGCCAGCAGTTTAGGGGAGGGACTGGGCCAAGAGACCCAGTACTTC. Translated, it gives CASSLGEGLGQETQYF. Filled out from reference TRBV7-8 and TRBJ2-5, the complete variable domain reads GAGVSQSPRYKVAKRGQDVALRCDPISGHVSLFWYQQALGQGPEFLTYFQNEAQLDKSGLPSDRFFAERPEGSVSTLKIQRTQQEDSAVYLCASSLGEGLGQETQYFGPGTRLLVL.